Shown below are 20 T cell receptor beta chains from a single sample sequenced in a study of CD8+CD57+ T cells in acquired aplastic anemia. Profiling that covered TCR beta VDJ and CDR3 relied on genomic DNA as its template. One entry per CDR3 protein results from TCRdb running MiXCR on the reads. The data show around 42,000 distinct CDR3 sequences, with approximately 57% seen just once and roughly three fifths held by the top ten. It was patients with CD8+CD57+ cell expansion by flow cytometry who were chosen for sequencing. Source material: sorted CD4+, CD8+, or CD8+CD57+ T cells (not recorded which) from PBMCs. Receptor source: a human donor with aplastic anemia.

J is TRBJ1-1 and V is TRBV29-1; D unclear. Germline lookup yields CDR1 SQVTM and CDR2 ANQGSEA. This CDR3 contains 14 residues. V lost 5 bases, J lost 1 base, and 14 bases lay in between. The CDR3 is CSVHGRTSNTEAFF. The CDR3 DNA sequence: TGCAGCGTTCACGGGCGGACCTCGAACACTGAAGCTTTCTTT.

The rearrangement links TRBV29-1 to TRBJ1-2; 9 nucleotides match TRBD1. The CDR3 length is 11 residues. Germline V gene data show CDR1 as SQVTM and CDR2 as ANQGSEA. CDR3 sequence: CTVQGAEGYTF. CDR3 bases: TGCACCGTACAGGGGGCGGAGGGCTACACCTTC.

This clonotype was seen many times. This chain links TRBV7-8 with TRBJ2-7; 9 nucleotides align to TRBD1. The J segment lost 4 bases and the V segment lost 3 bases, leaving 4 bases of the junction unmatched. This CDR3 has 14 amino acids. The V gene's germline CDR1 is SGHVS and CDR2 FQNEAQ. CDR3 sequence: CASSFETGGYEQYF. The CDR3 DNA reads as TGTGCCAGCAGCTTTGAGACAGGGGGTTACGAGCAGTACTTC.

The genes are TRBV20-1 and TRBJ1-5; D not certain. The germline V gene has CDR1 DFQATT and CDR2 SNEGSKA (reference sequence). Trimming stripped 8 bases from V and 6 bases from J, with 11 bases between. CDR3 size: 11 residues. The CDR3: CSLGLSQPQHF. For the CDR3, the DNA is TGCAGTTTAGGTCTTAGTCAGCCCCAGCATTTT.

The V and J genes are TRBV24-1 and TRBJ1-2; 10 bases map to TRBD1. Germline CDR1 and CDR2: KGHDR and SFDVKD. Trimming took 3 bases from V and 8 from J; bases not matched to a gene: 2. CDR3 size: 13 residues. The CDR3 DNA follows: TGTGCCACCAGTGATGGGACAGGGGAGGGCTACACCTTC. Protein: CATSDGTGEGYTF.

The chain combines TRBV15 with TRBJ2-7; a possible D gene is TRBD2 (5 bases). V dropped 3 bases and J dropped 0 bases, with 9 bases sitting between them. This CDR3 contains 14 residues. Germline V gives CDR1 LNHNV, CDR2 YYDKDF (reference sequence). The CDR3 DNA is TGTGCCACCAGCAGCCCTAGCTCCTCCTACGAGCAGTACTTC. It encodes CATSSPSSSYEQYF.

As regards this clonotype: Given a much more abundant clone one base away, this may be a read error. The chain employs TRBV6-2 or TRBV6-3 and TRBJ2-5; no firm D call. The germline V gene has CDR1 MNHEY and CDR2 SVGEGT. V lost 2 bases and J 4 bases, leaving 2 bases between the germline ends. The CDR3 spans 11 residues. The CDR3 here is CASSYGETQYF. As DNA, the CDR3 is TGTGCCAGCAGTTACGGAGAGACCCAGTACTTC.

The J gene is TRBJ2-7, the V gene TRBV19; 10 nucleotides align to TRBD1. CDR3 size: 14 residues. J gave up 7 bases and V 5 bases, and 8 bases lay outside the gene matches. Germline CDR1 is LNHDA and CDR2 is SQIVND (reference sequence). The CDR3 region is CASSFGQGGEEQYF. The CDR3 region has the DNA TGTGCCAGTAGTTTCGGACAGGGGGGGGAAGAGCAGTACTTC.

This rearrangement joins TRBV2 to TRBJ1-4, with D maybe TRBD1 (6 bases). The CDR3 sequence is 15 residues long. Germline loops: CDR1 SNHLY, CDR2 FYNNEI. V lost 7 bases, J lost 4 bases, and 16 bases lay in between. CDR3 sequence reads: CASTHPQGSNEKLFF. The CDR3 nucleotides read TGTGCCAGCACCCATCCACAGGGAAGTAATGAAAAACTGTTTTTT.

The table lists this clonotype with many counts. One end of the junction varies from germline; a read error may be responsible. The chain links TRBV7-9 to TRBJ1-4; TRBD1 is a possible D gene (6 bases). The germline V gene has CDR1 SEHNR and CDR2 FQNEAQ (reference sequence). The CDR3 has 16 amino acids. CDR3 DNA: TGTACCAGCAGCTTTGGAGGGGGGGGGTCAAATGAAAAACTGTTTTTT. Its translation is CTSSFGGGGSNEKLFF.

This clonotype has a count of ten or more. The chain links TRBV7-8 to TRBJ2-2; maybe TRBD1 (8 bases). The germline V and J ends were trimmed by 5 bases and 5 bases, with 15 bases remaining between them. Germline V gene sequence: CDR1 SGHVS, CDR2 FQNEAQ. The CDR3 totals 15 residues. In DNA form, the CDR3 reads TGTGCCAGCAGCAGAACAGGGGGGGGGACCGGGGAGCTGTTTTTT. Translating gives CASSRTGGGTGELFF.

The V call is TRBV25-1, the J call TRBJ1-5, with D uncertain. The CDR3 covers 14 residues. Trimming removed 6 bases at V and 7 bases at J, with 16 bases between. Germline assignment: CDR1 MGHDK and CDR2 SYGVNS. CDR3 loop: CASRGAGMRQPQHF. The CDR3 DNA follows: TGTGCCAGCAGAGGAGCGGGGATGAGGCAGCCCCAGCATTTT. The entire variable domain, with the rest obtained from reference TRBV25-1 and TRBJ1-5, is as follows: EADIYQTPRYLVIGTGKKITLECSQTMGHDKMYWYQQDPGMELHLIHYSYGVNSTEKGDLSSESTVSRIRTEHFPLTLESARPSHTSQYLCASRGAGMRQPQHFGDGTRLSIL.

On this clonotype itself: This may be a read error, as it is one base from a much larger clone. This chain joins TRBV12-3 or TRBV12-4 and TRBJ2-7; D possibly corresponds to TRBD1 (5 bases). V was clipped by 4 bases and J by 3 bases, with 16 bases between them. There are 15 residues in the CDR3. The CDR3 bases are TGTGCCAGCAGTTCGAGTGTGCAGGGCCTCTACGAGCAGTACTTC. It is translated as CASSSSVQGLYEQYF.

In its sample, this clonotype was seen many times. The chain couples TRBV20-1 to TRBJ2-1; TRBD1 matches 8 bases. The CDR3 length is 15 residues. The ends lost 4 bases at V and 1 base at J; junction bases unmatched: 6. Germline V gene lookup returns CDR1 DFQATT and CDR2 SNEGSKA (reference sequence). CDR3 sequence (DNA): TGCAGTGCTACCTCAGGGGACAGGTCCTACAATGAGCAGTTCTTC. Amino acid sequence: CSATSGDRSYNEQFF.

This clonotype was counted once. The junction differs from germline at one of its ends, possibly a read error. This rearrangement joins TRBV25-1 to TRBJ1-4, with 7 nucleotides matching TRBD1. CDR1 MGHDK and CDR2 SYGVNS come from the germline V gene. The CDR3 runs 15 residues. The DNA of the CDR3 is TGTGCCGGCAGTGATTTGACAGGGCGTAATGAAAAACTGTTTTTT. Residues: CAGSDLTGRNEKLFF. Full variable domain (outside the CDR3, taken from reference TRBV25-1 and TRBJ1-4): EADIYQTPRYLVIGTGKKITLECSQTMGHDKMYWYQQDPGMELHLIHYSYGVNSTEKGDLSSESTVSRIRTEHFPLTLESARPSHTSQYLCAGSDLTGRNEKLFFGSGTQLSVL.

The V and J genes are TRBV19 and TRBJ2-7; TRBD1 aligns across 7 bases. Germline CDR1 and CDR2: LNHDA and SQIVND (reference sequence). The CDR3 runs 13 residues. With 3 bases clipped from V and 2 bases from J, the junction kept 1 base outside the gene matches. CDR3 bases: TGTGCCAGTAGTATGGGACAGACCTACGAGCAGTACTTC. Protein: CASSMGQTYEQYF.

This clonotype appeared a single time. This chain links TRBV7-6 with TRBJ2-7; 12 positions agree with TRBD1. CDR1 SGHVS and CDR2 FNYEAQ come from the germline V gene. CDR3 length equals 15 residues. V was pared by 5 bases and J by 5 bases, with 7 bases of the junction left unmatched. CDR3 sequence: CASSLGTGGNDEQYF. CDR3 DNA sequence: TGTGCCAGCAGCCTGGGGACAGGGGGCAATGACGAGCAGTACTTC. Full variable domain (missing parts from reference TRBV7-6 and TRBJ2-7): GAGVSQSPRYKVTKRGQDVALRCDPISGHVSLYWYRQALGQGPEFLTYFNYEAQQDKSGLPNDRFSAERPEGSISTLTIQRTEQRDSAMYRCASSLGTGGNDEQYFGPGTRLTVT.

In its sample, this clonotype was seen a few times. The rearrangement joins TRBV9 to TRBJ1-6; D not certain. Germline loops: CDR1 SGDLS, CDR2 YYNGEE. This CDR3 has 15 residues. The CDR3 DNA reads TGTGCTCGCAGCGTAGTGGACTCGCCGATTTCACCCCTCCACTTT. Its protein product is CARSVVDSPISPLHF.

V is TRBV10-3 and J is TRBJ2-5; unclear D gene. Deletions cut 3 bases from V and 3 bases from J, with 8 bases between. Germline V lookup: CDR1 ENHRY, CDR2 SYGVKD. The CDR3 loop spans 13 amino acids. The CDR3 loop is CAISESTEETQYF. In DNA form, the CDR3 reads TGTGCCATCAGTGAATCGACGGAAGAGACCCAGTACTTC.

This chain joins TRBV2 and TRBJ2-3, with D possibly matching TRBD1 (5 bases). Per germline, CDR1 SNHLY and CDR2 FYNNEI. CDR3 size: 12 residues. V lost 6 bases, J lost 10 bases, and 14 bases lay in between. CDR3 nucleotide sequence: TGTGCCAGCAGCGGCCCTGGACACGCGCAGTATTTT. It is translated as CASSGPGHAQYF.